The 11 T cell receptor beta chains below all came from one sample that was sequenced in a study of shared clonotypes between healthy human individuals. The protocol was immunoSEQ multiplex PCR, while the TCRdb copy is restricted to in-frame clones and leaves out a portion. This table holds about 2.2 million clones, around 93% found once. Naive CD8 cells, CD45RO-negative and positively selected for CCR7, excluded terminally differentiated effector memory CD45RA+ cells. The sequencing sample was made of naive CD8+ T cells from PBMCs. These TCRs come from a young man in good health. Some clones in this sample may be carry-over from other donors' samples.

A single count supports this clone. The V and J genes are TRBV29-1 and TRBJ1-4; unclear D gene. This CDR3 contains 13 residues. Germline loops: CDR1 SQVTM, CDR2 ANQGSEA. The V and J ends lost 7 bases and 8 bases respectively, with 17 bases between them. This CDR3 reads CSGEDGNNEKLFF. DNA for the CDR3: TGCAGCGGTGAGGACGGGAATAACGAAAAACTGTTTTTT. Supplemented by reference TRBV29-1 and TRBJ1-4, the full variable domain reads SAVISQKPSRDICQRGTSLTIQCQVDSQVTMMFWYRQQPGQSLTLIATANQGSEATYESGFVIDKFPISRPNLTFSTLTVSNMSPEDSSIYLCSGEDGNNEKLFFGSGTQLSVL.

The chain uses TRBV28 and TRBJ2-2; tentatively, D is TRBD2 (5 bases). Trimming removed 3 bases from V and 0 bases from J, with 14 bases in between. There are 17 residues in the CDR3. Germline V lookup: CDR1 MDHEN, CDR2 SYDVKM. For the CDR3, the DNA is TGTGCCAGCAGTTTCCCCCCGTGGGAGACGAACACCGGGGAGCTGTTTTTT. It is translated as CASSFPPWETNTGELFF. The full variable domain, completed using reference TRBV28 and TRBJ2-2, is DVKVTQSSRYLVKRTGEKVFLECVQDMDHENMFWYRQDPGLGLRLIYFSYDVKMKEKGDIPEGYSVSREKKERFSLILESASTNQTSMYLCASSFPPWETNTGELFFGEGSRLTVL.

The chain carries TRBV2 and TRBJ1-6; D is unclear. Germline-derived CDR1 and CDR2 are SNHLY and FYNNEI. The ends were cut back, 3 bases at V and 6 bases at J, with 15 bases in the middle. The CDR3 covers 16 residues. CDR3 DNA sequence: TGTGCCAGCAGTGACTTAGGATTGGTGGTTAATTCACCCCTCCACTTT. Amino acids: CASSDLGLVVNSPLHF.

This chain connects TRBV19 to TRBJ2-1; D remains ambiguous. CDR1 is LNHDA, CDR2 SQIVND, per germline (reference sequence). The V gene lost 3 bases and the J gene lost 2 bases, with 5 bases spanning the gap. The CDR3 is 13 residues long. The CDR3 spells CASSIEAYNEQFF. Written as DNA, the CDR3 is TGTGCCAGTAGTATCGAGGCCTACAATGAGCAGTTCTTC.

In this sample, this clone turned up a few times. This chain uses TRBV28 with TRBJ1-5, with TRBD1 matching 7 bases. Losses at the gene ends were 6 bases for V and 5 bases for J; bases not matched to a gene: 7. The CDR3 is 14 residues long. From germline, CDR1 is MDHEN and CDR2 SYDVKM. DNA for the CDR3: TGTGCCAGCAGCCGACAGGGAAGGGATCAGCCCCAGCATTTT. As protein: CASSRQGRDQPQHF.

The V call is TRBV7-8, the J call TRBJ1-5; D remains unclear. V was pared by 0 bases and J by 7 bases, with 4 bases between. The germline CDR1 and CDR2 sequences are SGHVS and FQNEAQ. The length of the CDR3 is 12 residues. CDR3 DNA: TGTGCCAGCAGCTTAGCGGAGCAGCCCCAGCATTTT. Translated, it gives CASSLAEQPQHF. Full variable domain (outside the CDR3, taken from reference TRBV7-8 and TRBJ1-5): GAGVSQSPRYKVAKRGQDVALRCDPISGHVSLFWYQQALGQGPEFLTYFQNEAQLDKSGLPSDRFFAERPEGSVSTLKIQRTQQEDSAVYLCASSLAEQPQHFGDGTRLSIL.

The rearrangement uses TRBV7-8 and TRBJ2-3; D unclear. This CDR3 has 16 residues. Germline V lookup: CDR1 SGHVS, CDR2 FQNEAQ. Trimming took 5 bases from V and 4 from J, leaving 19 bases between them. The CDR3 sequence is CASSVSVKISADTQYF. Written as DNA, the CDR3 is TGTGCCAGCAGCGTAAGTGTGAAGATAAGCGCAGATACGCAGTATTTT.

The chain links TRBV14 to TRBJ2-5; TRBD1 matches at 7 bases. Looked up from germline, CDR1 is SGHDN and CDR2 is FVKESK. The V and J ends lost 3 bases and 0 bases, in that order; junction bases with no gene match: 10. There are 17 residues in the CDR3. The CDR3 spells CASSQDGVTGYQETQYF. CDR3 bases: TGTGCCAGCAGCCAGGACGGGGTGACAGGGTACCAAGAGACCCAGTACTTC.

This chain links TRBV21-1 with TRBJ2-2; TRBD1, the D gene given by the table, was not confirmed from the DNA. TRBV21-1 is noted as a pseudogene. The CDR3 totals 17 residues. The CDR3 loop is CASSINTGPENTGELFF. The CDR3 DNA follows: TGTGCCAGCAGCATCAACACAGGGCCCGAAAACACCGGGGAGCTGTTTTTT.

In its sample, this clone was seen once. The chain couples TRBV19 to TRBJ2-5; D is unclear. This CDR3 comprises 10 residues. V gave up 9 bases and J gave up 5 bases, with 7 bases separating them. Germline CDR1 is LNHDA and CDR2 is SQIVND (reference sequence). The chain's CDR3 is CASLGETQYF. The CDR3 DNA is TGTGCCAGCCTTGGGGAGACCCAGTACTTC.

The chain couples TRBV7-3 to TRBJ2-3; no clear D gene. The V end lost 6 bases, the J end lost 6 bases, and 10 bases lay between the germline ends. The CDR3 totals 12 residues. Germline V gives CDR1 SGHTA, CDR2 FQGTGA. The CDR3 protein is CASRSSADTQYF. DNA for the CDR3: TGTGCCAGCAGGTCTTCCGCGGATACGCAGTATTTT.